The clone carrying this T cell receptor beta chain has at least ten counts. Its antigen is currently unknown. The CDR3 runs to 14 residues. V gave up 8 bases and J gave up 2 bases, with 13 bases separating them. Germline assignment: CDR1 SGHTA and CDR2 FQGNSA. There were healthy Caucasian individuals from Russia, aged about 6 to 90, serving as donors. The sample is drawn from a study of blood T cells in healthy people across ages. Then a second PCR, running about 6 to 11 cycles, was carried out with a sample-barcoded 5' primer and a J-beta primer mix. MiXCR, run by TCRdb on the 5' RACE reads, gives a single entry per CDR3 protein. Among around 870,000 distinct CDR3 sequences, 25% to 30% were seen once, and the ten largest hold about 18%. Study observations and caveats: Older individuals had lower TCR beta diversity per million T cells (the decline was roughly linear). Leaving the PBMCs unsorted stopped any conclusive comparison of naive versus antigen-experienced cells.

The rearrangement joins TRBV7-2 to TRBJ2-1, with D unresolved. What was sequenced was blood. This sequence was found in a woman of 80 years or more in good health. The CDR3 spells CASSMDRTYNEQFF. As DNA, the CDR3 is TGTGCCAGCTCGATGGACCGAACCTACAATGAGCAGTTCTTC.